The clone carrying this T cell receptor beta chain was seen more than once but under ten times. The sample's time point: pretreatment peripheral blood. This entry comes from a study of PD-L1 blockade in urothelial cancer. The germline V gene has CDR1 GTSNPN and CDR2 SVGIG (reference sequence). The CDR3 has 12 amino acids. Some clones are missing from TCRdb's copy, which holds only in-frame ones; the method was immunoSEQ multiplex PCR. The sample yields around 92,000 clones, 70% to 90% seen once. The receptor's source is an elderly woman with urothelial cancer. The V gene is TRBV30, the J gene TRBJ1-2; a weak D match, TRBD1 (6 bases). Sequenced material: PBMCs, taken around atezolizumab (anti-PD-L1) treatment. The CDR3 region is CCMDRANYGYTF. CDR3 nucleotide sequence: TGTTGTATGGACAGAGCTAACTATGGCTACACCTTC.